The TCR beta chain described here comes from a study of blood T cell repertoires in COVID-19. At the level of the study: PBMCs, B-cell-depleted T cells, or T cells were the source of the cDNA or gDNA that made up the material.

Recruits, aged roughly 18 to 95 years, lived in about two dozen US areas. Participant-reported clinical history was the basis for cohort assignment. Recovered participants had two consecutive negative NP/OP PCR tests, healthcare professional clearance, or symptom resolution. TCRdb keeps only in-frame clones here, not all; method: immunoSEQ multiplex PCR. In the table there are more than 200,000 clones, roughly 91% of which are singletons. The sequence derives from a woman between 25 and 40 years old who had recovered from COVID-19. Sequenced material: PBMCs or T cells enriched from blood (not recorded which).

This CDR3 is CAGGITGYGYTF. The CDR3 coding sequence is TGTGCCGGAGGGATTACAGGCTATGGCTACACCTTC. This rearrangement joins TRBV19 to TRBJ1-2; TRBD1 might be the D (5 bases). The V end was cut by 11 bases, the J end by 4 bases, with 14 bases between. CDR3 length equals 12 residues. CDR1 LNHDA and CDR2 SQIVND come from the germline V gene (reference sequence). The variable domain in full, completed from reference TRBV19 and TRBJ1-2, reads DGGITQSPKYLFRKEGQNVTLSCEQNLNHDAMYWYRQDPGQGLRLIYYSQIVNDFQKGDIAEGYSVSREKKESFPLTVTSAQKNPTAFYLCAGGITGYGYTFGSGTRLTVV.